These T cell receptor beta chains were read from a single sample in a study of CD8 T cells in ankylosing spondylitis. MiXCR, applied by TCRdb to the 5' RACE reads, yields one record per CDR3 protein. In the table there are around 120,000 distinct CDR3 sequences, approximately 25% of which are singletons. Sequencing input: synovial fluid, either unsorted or a sorted T cell fraction (not recorded which). Source of these receptors: a male donor with ankylosing spondylitis. CDR3s include the opening cysteine and the closing phenylalanine or tryptophan. A D gene is named only where the DNA matches it firmly. Size is omitted from some rows. Given values are once, few, many or a class for expanded clones.

V gene: TRBV29-1
D gene: .
clone size: many
J gene: TRBJ2-1
CDR3 DNA: TGCAGCGAGTCCCGTACGGACTACAATGAGCAGTTCTTC
CDR3 protein: CSESRTDYNEQFF

V gene: TRBV20-1
D gene: .
clone size: few
J gene: TRBJ2-4
CDR3 DNA: TGCAGTGCTAGAGATTACAGGGCGGTAAAAAACATTCAGTACTTC
CDR3 protein: CSARDYRAVKNIQYF

V gene: TRBV3-1
D gene: .
clone size: .
J gene: TRBJ2-3
CDR3 DNA: TGTGCCAGCAGCCCTAGCATGGTCGGCACAGATACGCAGTATTTT
CDR3 protein: CASSPSMVGTDTQYF

V gene: TRBV12-3/TRBV12-4
D gene: .
clone size: few
J gene: TRBJ1-1
CDR3 DNA: TGTGCCAGCAGAGCCTTTGGACAGAACACTGAAGCTTTCTTT
CDR3 protein: CASRAFGQNTEAFF

V gene: TRBV12-3/TRBV12-4
D gene: .
clone size: few
J gene: TRBJ2-4
CDR3 DNA: TGTGCCAGCAGTTTAACTCAGGGGGGCAAAAACATTCAGTACTTC
CDR3 protein: CASSLTQGGKNIQYF

V gene: TRBV7-2
D gene: .
clone size: many
J gene: TRBJ2-7
CDR3 DNA: TGTGCCAGCAGGCTCATGGCAGGTAACGAGCAGTACTTC
CDR3 protein: CASRLMAGNEQYF

V gene: TRBV5-1
D gene: .
clone size: many
J gene: TRBJ2-2
CDR3 DNA: TGCGCCAGCAAGTCGTTGGGGACCGGGGAGCTGTTTTTT
CDR3 protein: CASKSLGTGELFF

V gene: TRBV24-1
D gene: .
clone size: .
J gene: TRBJ1-1
CDR3 DNA: TGTGCCACCAGTGACGCATGGGGAGATGAAGCTTTCTTT
CDR3 protein: CATSDAWGDEAFF

V gene: TRBV11-3
D gene: .
clone size: .
J gene: TRBJ1-1
CDR3 DNA: TGTGCCAGCAGCTTAGGTTACACGTGGGCTTTCTTT
CDR3 protein: CASSLGYTWAFF

V gene: TRBV3-1
D gene: TRBD2
clone size: many
J gene: TRBJ2-5
CDR3 DNA: TGTGCCAGCAGCCCCCGCGGGATAGCGGGAGTAGGGGAGACCCAGTACTTC
CDR3 protein: CASSPRGIAGVGETQYF

V gene: TRBV21-1
D gene: .
clone size: .
J gene: TRBJ1-2
CDR3 DNA: TGTGCCAGCAGCAAAGAAGAAGGGGGCGGCTATGGCTACACCTTC
CDR3 protein: CASSKEEGGGYGYTF

V gene: TRBV14
D gene: .
clone size: .
J gene: TRBJ2-1
CDR3 DNA: TGTGCCAGCAGCCAGGCCCCCGGGACTGACTACAATGAGCAGTTCTTC
CDR3 protein: CASSQAPGTDYNEQFF

V gene: TRBV5-1
D gene: TRBD1
clone size: .
J gene: TRBJ2-5
CDR3 DNA: TGCGCCAGCAGCTTGGAGGACAGGAGAATAGAGACCCAGTACTTC
CDR3 protein: CASSLEDRRIETQYF

V gene: TRBV4-2
D gene: .
clone size: many
J gene: TRBJ2-7
CDR3 DNA: TGTGCCAGCAGCCAAGCCCAAAGGGGCGTCTACGAGCAGTACTTC
CDR3 protein: CASSQAQRGVYEQYF

V gene: TRBV6-2/TRBV6-3
D gene: TRBD1
clone size: many
J gene: TRBJ2-7
CDR3 DNA: TGTGCCAGCAGTCGGACAGGGAGCTACGAGCAGTACTTC
CDR3 protein: CASSRTGSYEQYF

V gene: TRBV20-1
D gene: TRBD2
clone size: .
J gene: TRBJ2-2
CDR3 DNA: TGCAGTGCTAGTTTCCCCGGACTAGCGGGAACCGGGGAGCTGCTTTTT
CDR3 protein: CSASFPGLAGTGELLF

V gene: TRBV3-1
D gene: TRBD1
clone size: .
J gene: TRBJ1-5
CDR3 DNA: TGTGCCAGCAGCCACGGACAGGGCCATCAGCCCCAGCATTTT
CDR3 protein: CASSHGQGHQPQHF

V gene: TRBV19
D gene: .
clone size: .
J gene: TRBJ2-1
CDR3 DNA: TGTGCCAGTAGTATTTTTCGAAGGGACAATGAGCAGTTCTTC
CDR3 protein: CASSIFRRDNEQFF

V gene: TRBV24-1
D gene: .
clone size: .
J gene: TRBJ2-3
CDR3 DNA: TGTGCCACCAGTGAGGACGGAGGTTACACAGATACGCAGTATTTT
CDR3 protein: CATSEDGGYTDTQYF

V gene: TRBV11-2
D gene: .
clone size: few
J gene: TRBJ1-1
CDR3 DNA: TGTGCCAGCAGTTTGAGGGCCAGTCGTGAAGCTTTCTTT
CDR3 protein: CASSLRASREAFF

V gene: TRBV7-9
D gene: .
clone size: many
J gene: TRBJ1-3
CDR3 DNA: TGTGCCAGCAGCATAGACATCTCTGGAAACACCATATATTTT
CDR3 protein: CASSIDISGNTIYF

V gene: TRBV20-1
D gene: .
clone size: few
J gene: TRBJ1-5
CDR3 DNA: TGCAGTGCTAGAGATCTTCCCGGGCAGCCCCAGCATTTT
CDR3 protein: CSARDLPGQPQHF

V gene: TRBV7-2
D gene: .
clone size: .
J gene: TRBJ2-1
CDR3 DNA: TGTGCCAGCAGTCTTGACTGGGCCATTGCCTACAATGAGCAGTTCTTC
CDR3 protein: CASSLDWAIAYNEQFF

V gene: TRBV10-3
D gene: .
clone size: .
J gene: TRBJ2-3
CDR3 DNA: TGTGCCATCAGTGAGCACTCATTAGGCGCAGATACGCAGTATTTT
CDR3 protein: CAISEHSLGADTQYF